This is a list of T cell receptor beta chains from one sample in a study of high-grade serous ovarian cancer treatment subgroups. Assay: immunoSEQ multiplex PCR; the TCRdb copy retains only in-frame clones and omits some. Of 2,000 to 2,500 clones in the sample, around three quarters were seen once. The sample consisted of tumor tissue. The origin of the receptors is a human donor with high-grade serous ovarian cancer. Both conserved end residues are part of each CDR3. Fields, in order: V gene, clone size, D gene, J gene, CDR3 protein, CDR3 DNA. D genes are given only for firm matches. The listing skips clone size in some rows; elsewhere it reads once, few, many or a size class.

>TRBV9|few|.|TRBJ2-5
CASSVQVSQETQYF
TGTGCCAGCAGCGTACAGGTCTCCCAAGAGACCCAGTACTTC
>TRBV5-8|few|TRBD1|TRBJ1-2
CASSLVYLDRGEGYTF
TGTGCCAGCAGCTTGGTTTATCTGGACAGGGGAGAAGGCTACACCTTC
>TRBV2|few|.|TRBJ1-1
CASRLHAEAFF
TGTGCCAGCAGGCTACACGCTGAAGCTTTCTTT
>TRBV11-3|large|.|TRBJ1-5
CASSPETESNQPQHF
TGTGCCAGCAGCCCCGAGACAGAGTCTAATCAGCCCCAGCATTTT
>TRBV28|few|.|TRBJ1-1
CASSFRGGAKGEAFF
TGTGCCAGCAGTTTTCGAGGGGGGGCAAAGGGTGAAGCTTTCTTT
>TRBV7-9|few|TRBD1|TRBJ1-2
CASSEGTGTNYGYTF
TGTGCCAGCAGCGAAGGGACAGGTACTAACTATGGCTACACCTTC
>TRBV11-3|.|TRBD2|TRBJ2-1
CASSPTSGSSYNEQFF
TGTGCCAGCAGCCCAACTAGCGGAAGCTCCTACAATGAGCAGTTCTTC
>TRBV6-6|.|TRBD1|TRBJ2-7
CASHTGGAGYEQYF
TGTGCCAGCCACACAGGGGGCGCCGGCTACGAGCAGTACTTC
>TRBV2|once|.|TRBJ2-7
CASTVDSYEQYF
TGTGCCAGCACCGTGGACAGCTACGAGCAGTACTTC
>TRBV19|.|TRBD2|TRBJ2-1
CASAGGGFNEQFF
TGTGCCAGTGCGGGGGGGGGTTTCAATGAGCAGTTCTTC
>TRBV19|.|TRBD2|TRBJ2-5
CASSPGLAEQETQYF
TGTGCCAGTAGTCCCGGACTAGCGGAACAAGAGACCCAGTACTTC
>TRBV2|.|TRBD1|TRBJ1-1
CASSGQTGYTEAFF
TGTGCCAGCAGTGGACAGACAGGGTACACTGAAGCTTTCTTT
>TRBV7-2|.|.|TRBJ1-2
CASRPQTPYGYTF
TGTGCCAGCAGGCCACAGACTCCCTATGGCTACACCTTC
>TRBV6-4|.|.|TRBJ2-3
CASSDSAGAKDTQYF
TGTGCCAGCAGTGACTCGGCGGGGGCCAAAGATACGCAGTATTTT
>TRBV27|.|TRBD1|TRBJ1-5
CASSPGTGNQPQHF
TGTGCCAGCAGTCCCGGGACAGGGAATCAGCCCCAGCATTTT
>TRBV18|.|.|TRBJ2-6
CASSPPGISGANVLTF
TGTGCCAGCTCACCACCCGGCATCTCTGGGGCCAACGTCCTGACTTTC
>TRBV7-2|.|TRBD1|TRBJ1-1
CASSHPTGGVTEAFF
TGTGCCAGCAGCCACCCGACAGGGGGCGTCACTGAAGCTTTCTTT
>TRBV5-1|.|TRBD2|TRBJ2-5
CASSLTTSPSETQHF
TGCGCCAGCAGCTTGACGACTAGCCCCTCAGAGACCCAGCACTTC
>TRBV4-1|.|.|TRBJ2-3
CASSQDSRPDTQYF
TGCGCCAGCAGCCAAGATAGCCGGCCAGATACGCAGTATTTT
>TRBV18|once|TRBD1|TRBJ2-6
CASSPRQGAYGANVLTF
TGTGCCAGCTCTCCGAGACAGGGGGCGTATGGGGCCAACGTCCTGACTTTC
>TRBV5-4|.|.|TRBJ1-2
CASSLEAGANYGYTF
TGTGCCAGCAGCTTGGAGGCAGGCGCTAACTATGGCTACACCTTC
>TRBV11-1|few|TRBD1|TRBJ1-1
CASSLRPTGAWTEAFF
TGTGCCAGCAGCTTACGGCCTACAGGGGCTTGGACTGAAGCTTTCTTT
>TRBV19|few|.|TRBJ2-2
CASSSVGSGELFF
TGTGCCAGTAGTTCAGTGGGAAGCGGGGAGCTGTTTTTT
>TRBV27|.|TRBD2|TRBJ2-7
CASSLWGGMYEQYF
TGTGCCAGCAGTTTATGGGGGGGTATGTACGAGCAGTACTTC
>TRBV7-2|.|.|TRBJ2-5
CASSLALVRGETQYF
TGTGCCAGCAGCTTAGCGTTGGTCCGGGGGGAGACCCAGTACTTC
>TRBV11-2|.|.|TRBJ1-6
CASSLHPGSLHF
TGTGCCAGCAGCTTACATCCTGGATCCCTCCACTTT
>TRBV19|.|.|TRBJ1-1
CASSIVGRGNTEAFF
TGTGCCAGTAGTATAGTGGGCAGGGGGAACACTGAAGCTTTCTTT
>TRBV20-1|.|.|TRBJ1-1
CSARGTREAFF
TGCAGTGCAAGAGGGACGCGGGAAGCTTTCTTT
>TRBV7-8|.|.|TRBJ1-5
CASSFGSGRINQPQHF
TGTGCCAGCAGCTTTGGCTCGGGACGGATCAATCAGCCCCAGCATTTT
>TRBV7-8|.|.|TRBJ1-3
CASSLARGTGNTIYF
TGTGCCAGCAGCTTAGCGCGTGGAACTGGAAACACCATATATTTT
>TRBV6-5|.|TRBD1|TRBJ1-2
CASTRGQSNYGYTF
TGTGCCAGCACCCGGGGACAGTCAAACTATGGCTACACCTTC
>TRBV21-1|once|.|TRBJ1-1
CASSKVEGMRNTEAFF
TGTGCCAGCAGCAAAGTAGAGGGGATGAGGAACACTGAAGCTTTCTTT
>TRBV6-5|.|.|TRBJ2-2
CASTYSRGPNTGELFF
TGTGCCAGCACCTACTCCAGGGGACCGAACACCGGGGAGCTGTTTTTT
>TRBV10-1|.|.|TRBJ1-2
CASGQGRYGYTF
TGCGCCAGCGGGCAGGGAAGGTATGGCTACACCTTC
>TRBV12-5|few|.|TRBJ2-3
CASAQRGWDTQYF
TGTGCTAGTGCCCAGAGGGGTTGGGATACGCAGTATTTT
>TRBV6-5|.|TRBD2|TRBJ2-1
CATQLYSGGYNEQFF
TGTGCCACCCAGCTATACAGCGGGGGTTACAATGAGCAGTTCTTC
>TRBV7-2|.|.|TRBJ1-1
CASRRYGMNTEAFF
TGTGCCAGCAGACGTTACGGGATGAACACTGAAGCTTTCTTT
>TRBV7-3|.|.|TRBJ2-2
CASSPVGPGIGTGELFF
TGTGCCAGCAGCCCCGTGGGCCCGGGGATAGGAACCGGGGAGCTGTTTTTT
>TRBV15|.|.|TRBJ2-3
CATSRDRESRDTQYF
TGTGCCACCAGCAGAGATAGAGAGTCAAGGGATACGCAGTATTTT
>TRBV9|.|.|TRBJ1-1
CASSVTPENTEAFF
TGTGCCAGCAGCGTAACACCCGAGAACACTGAAGCTTTCTTT
>TRBV15|.|TRBD1|TRBJ1-5
CATSRMGDRLAQHF
TGTGCCACCAGCAGAATGGGGGACAGATTGGCCCAGCATTTT
>TRBV7-7|.|TRBD2|TRBJ2-3
CASSVGGGTDTQYF
TGTGCTAGCAGCGTCGGGGGGGGCACAGATACGCAGTATTTT
>TRBV28|.|TRBD1|TRBJ1-2
CASHTGEAYGYTF
TGTGCCAGCCATACAGGGGAGGCCTATGGCTACACCTTC
>TRBV6-5|.|TRBD1|TRBJ2-7
CASHTGGAGYEQYF
TGTGCCAGCCACACAGGGGGCGCCGGCTACGAGCAGTACTTC
>TRBV10-3|.|.|TRBJ1-1
CAISELGGMVAFF
TGTGCCATCAGTGAACTAGGGGGGATGGTAGCTTTCTTT
>TRBV6-6|.|.|TRBJ2-4
CASSSSLAKNIQYF
TGTGCCAGCTCCTCCTCTTTAGCCAAAAACATTCAGTACTTC
>TRBV7-9|once|.|TRBJ1-1
CASSLVGGRTEAFF
TGTGCCAGCAGCTTAGTGGGGGGCCGGACTGAAGCTTTCTTT
>TRBV4-3|.|.|TRBJ2-3
CASSLSGSSTDTQYF
TGCGCCAGCAGCCTTAGCGGCTCTAGCACAGATACGCAGTATTTT
>TRBV7-6|.|.|TRBJ2-2
CASSLGVNTGELFF
TGTGCCAGCAGCTTGGGGGTAAACACCGGGGAGCTGTTTTTT
>TRBV7-9|.|.|TRBJ2-1
CASSQGNNEQFF
TGTGCCAGCAGCCAAGGCAACAATGAGCAGTTCTTC
>TRBV6-5|.|.|TRBJ2-5
CASGSRHNQETQYF
TGTGCCAGCGGTAGTCGGCACAACCAAGAGACCCAGTACTTC
>TRBV15|.|TRBD1|TRBJ1-6
CATSRDGTEFSPLHF
TGTGCCACCAGCAGAGATGGGACAGAATTCTCACCCCTCCACTTT
>TRBV2|.|.|TRBJ2-3
CASSVGTDTQYF
TGTGCCAGCAGTGTCGGCACAGATACGCAGTATTTT
>TRBV7-3|.|TRBD2|TRBJ2-3
CASSLRALQRGVTDTQYF
TGTGCCAGCAGCTTAAGAGCCCTACAGCGGGGGGTCACAGATACGCAGTATTTT